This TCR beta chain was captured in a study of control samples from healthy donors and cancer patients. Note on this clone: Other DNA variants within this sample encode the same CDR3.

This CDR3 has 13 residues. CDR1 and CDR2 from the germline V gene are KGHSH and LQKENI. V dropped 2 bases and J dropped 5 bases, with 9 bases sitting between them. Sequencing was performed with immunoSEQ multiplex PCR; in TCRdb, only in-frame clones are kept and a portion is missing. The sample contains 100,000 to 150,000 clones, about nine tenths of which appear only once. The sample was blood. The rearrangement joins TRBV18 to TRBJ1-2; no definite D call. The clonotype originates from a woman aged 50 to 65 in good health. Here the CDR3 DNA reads TGTGCCAGCTCACCAACCGGGGAGTATGGCTACACCTTC. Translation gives CASSPTGEYGYTF. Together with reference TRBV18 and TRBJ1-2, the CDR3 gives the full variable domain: NAGVMQNPRHLVRRRGQEARLRCSPMKGHSHVYWYRQLPEEGLKFMVYLQKENIIDESGMPKERFSAEFPKEGPSILRIQQVVRGDSAAYFCASSPTGEYGYTFGSGTRLTVV.